This TCR beta chain is drawn from a study of blood T cell repertoires in COVID-19. Overall study: Acute and convalescent COVID-19 specimens originated in the United States, Italy and Spain. PBMCs, B-cell-depleted T cells, or T cells were the source of the cDNA or gDNA that made up the material.

The V gene's germline CDR1 is LNHDA and CDR2 SQIVND (reference sequence). The CDR3 totals 14 residues. After removal of 5 bases from V and 3 bases from J, the junction contained 3 bases not matched to a gene. In the original analysis: By means of reference gene primer amplification, nucleated cell counts were estimated. Libraries were prepared by immunoSEQ multiplex PCR; TCRdb keeps only in-frame clonotypes and omits some of them. That table gives V, J and clone size, and the DNA gave D and trimming. This sample has around 180,000 clones, with 70% to 85% found just once. The sequenced material came from peripheral blood. The sequence came from a woman at least 80 years old with acute or convalescent COVID-19. The chain employs TRBV19 and TRBJ1-1; 10 bases are a match to TRBD1. The CDR3 region has the DNA TGTGCCAGTAGTCCGGACAGGGGGGACACTGAAGCTTTCTTT. Translation: CASSPDRGDTEAFF.